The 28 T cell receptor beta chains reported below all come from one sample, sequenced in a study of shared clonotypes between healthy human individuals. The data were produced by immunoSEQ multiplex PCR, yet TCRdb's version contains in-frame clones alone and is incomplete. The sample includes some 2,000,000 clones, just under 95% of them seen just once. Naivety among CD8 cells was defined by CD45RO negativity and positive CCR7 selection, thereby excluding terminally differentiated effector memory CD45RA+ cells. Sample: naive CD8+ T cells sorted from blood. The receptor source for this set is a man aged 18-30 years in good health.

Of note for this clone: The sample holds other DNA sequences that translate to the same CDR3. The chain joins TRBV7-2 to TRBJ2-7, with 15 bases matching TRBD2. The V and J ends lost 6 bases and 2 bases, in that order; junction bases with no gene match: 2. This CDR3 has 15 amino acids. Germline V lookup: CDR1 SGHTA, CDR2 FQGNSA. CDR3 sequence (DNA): TGTGCCAGCAGTGGACTAGCGGGAGGGGCCTACGAGCAGTACTTC. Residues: CASSGLAGGAYEQYF.

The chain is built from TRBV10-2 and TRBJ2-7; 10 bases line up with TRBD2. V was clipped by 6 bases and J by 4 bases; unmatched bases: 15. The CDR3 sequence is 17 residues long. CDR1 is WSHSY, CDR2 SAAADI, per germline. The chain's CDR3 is CASSGGLSTSGFYEQYF. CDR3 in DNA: TGCGCCAGCAGCGGGGGCCTATCGACTAGCGGGTTTTACGAGCAGTACTTC.

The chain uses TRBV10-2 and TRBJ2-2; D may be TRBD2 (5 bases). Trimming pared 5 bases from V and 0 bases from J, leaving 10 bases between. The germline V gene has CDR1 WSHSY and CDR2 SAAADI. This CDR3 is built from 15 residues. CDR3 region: CASSLGLSNTGELFF. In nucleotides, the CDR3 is TGCGCCAGCAGTCTCGGACTTTCGAACACCGGGGAGCTGTTTTTT.

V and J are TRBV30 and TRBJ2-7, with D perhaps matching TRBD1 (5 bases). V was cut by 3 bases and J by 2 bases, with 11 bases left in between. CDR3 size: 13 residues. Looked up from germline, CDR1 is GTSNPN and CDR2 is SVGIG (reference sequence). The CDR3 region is CAWSTGDTYEQYF. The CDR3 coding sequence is TGTGCCTGGAGCACAGGAGATACCTACGAGCAGTACTTC. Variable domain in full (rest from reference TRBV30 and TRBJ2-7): SQTIHQWPATLVQPVGSPLSLECTVEGTSNPNLYWYRQAAGRGLQLLFYSVGIGQISSEVPQNLSASRPQDRQFILSSKKLLLSDSGFYLCAWSTGDTYEQYFGPGTRLTVT.

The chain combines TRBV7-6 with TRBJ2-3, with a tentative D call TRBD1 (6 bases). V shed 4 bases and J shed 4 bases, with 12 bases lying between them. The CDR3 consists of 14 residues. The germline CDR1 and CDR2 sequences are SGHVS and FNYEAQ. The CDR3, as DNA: TGTGCCAGCAGCTCGGGCAGGGGTCCAGATACGCAGTATTTT. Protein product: CASSSGRGPDTQYF.

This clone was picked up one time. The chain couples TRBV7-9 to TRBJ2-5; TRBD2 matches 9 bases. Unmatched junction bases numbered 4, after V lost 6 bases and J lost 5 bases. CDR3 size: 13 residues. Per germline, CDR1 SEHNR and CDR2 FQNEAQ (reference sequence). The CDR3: CASRREGLETQYF. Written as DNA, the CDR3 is TGTGCCAGCAGGCGGGAGGGCCTGGAGACCCAGTACTTC. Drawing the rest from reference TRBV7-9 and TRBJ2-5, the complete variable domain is DTGVSQNPRHKITKRGQNVTFRCDPISEHNRLYWYRQTLGQGPEFLTYFQNEAQLEKSRLLSDRFSAERPKGSFSTLEIQRTEQGDSAMYLCASRREGLETQYFGPGTRLLVL.

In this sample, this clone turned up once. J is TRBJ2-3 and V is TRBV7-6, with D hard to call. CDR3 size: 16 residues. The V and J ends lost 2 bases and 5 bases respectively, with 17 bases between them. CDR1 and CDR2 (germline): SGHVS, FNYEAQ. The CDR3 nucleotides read TGTGCCAGCAGCTTACTCCAGGCCGAGTTGGGAGATACGCAGTATTTT. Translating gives CASSLLQAELGDTQYF.

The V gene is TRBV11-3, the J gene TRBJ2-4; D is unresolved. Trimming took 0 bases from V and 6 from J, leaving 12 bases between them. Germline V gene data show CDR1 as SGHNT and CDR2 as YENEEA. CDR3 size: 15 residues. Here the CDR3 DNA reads TGTGCCAGCAGCTTAGAGGGTAATACCGGAAACATTCAGTACTTC. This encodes CASSLEGNTGNIQYF.

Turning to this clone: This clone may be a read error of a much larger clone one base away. The CDR3 is CASSSYEQYF. In nucleotides, the CDR3 is TGTGCCAGCAGCTCCTACGAGCAGTACTTC. The chain uses TRBV5-6 and TRBJ2-7; D uncertain. Germline lookup yields CDR1 SGHDT and CDR2 YYEEEE. V gave up 3 bases and J gave up 2 bases, with 0 bases separating them. The CDR3 contains 10 residues.

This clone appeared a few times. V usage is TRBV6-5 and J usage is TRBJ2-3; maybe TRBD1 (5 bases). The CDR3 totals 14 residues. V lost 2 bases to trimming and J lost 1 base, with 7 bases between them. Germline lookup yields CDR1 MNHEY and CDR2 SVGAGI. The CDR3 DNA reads TGTGCCAGCAGTTACGAAGGGGGCACAGATACGCAGTATTTT. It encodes CASSYEGGTDTQYF.

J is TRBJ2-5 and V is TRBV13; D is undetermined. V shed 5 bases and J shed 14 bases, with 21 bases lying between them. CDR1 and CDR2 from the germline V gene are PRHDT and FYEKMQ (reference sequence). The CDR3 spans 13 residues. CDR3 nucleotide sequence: TGTGCCAGCAGCCTGCGGACCCTGCCAGGCCTATACTTC. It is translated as CASSLRTLPGLYF.

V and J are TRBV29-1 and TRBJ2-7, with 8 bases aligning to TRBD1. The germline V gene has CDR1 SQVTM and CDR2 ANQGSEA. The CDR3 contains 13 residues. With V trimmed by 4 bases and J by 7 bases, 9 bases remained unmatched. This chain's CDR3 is CSVAETGAGEQYF. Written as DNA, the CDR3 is TGCAGCGTTGCGGAGACAGGGGCCGGTGAGCAGTACTTC.

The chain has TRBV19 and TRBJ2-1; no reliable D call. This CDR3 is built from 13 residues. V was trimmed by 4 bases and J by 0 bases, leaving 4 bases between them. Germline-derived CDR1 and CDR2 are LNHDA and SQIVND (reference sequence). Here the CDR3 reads CASSSGSYNEQFF. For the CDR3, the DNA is TGTGCCAGTAGTAGCGGCTCCTACAATGAGCAGTTCTTC.

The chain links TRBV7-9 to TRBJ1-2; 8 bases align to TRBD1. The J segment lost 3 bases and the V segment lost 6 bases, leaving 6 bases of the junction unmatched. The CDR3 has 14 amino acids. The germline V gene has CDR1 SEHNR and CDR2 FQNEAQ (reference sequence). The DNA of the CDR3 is TGTGCCAGCAGGCCGACAGGGGCGGACTATGGCTACACCTTC. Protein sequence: CASRPTGADYGYTF.

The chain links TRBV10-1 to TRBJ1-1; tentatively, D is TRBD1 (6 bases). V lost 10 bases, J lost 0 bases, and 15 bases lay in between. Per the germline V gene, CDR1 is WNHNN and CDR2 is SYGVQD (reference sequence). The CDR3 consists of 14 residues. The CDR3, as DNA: TGCGCCACCAGCCCGGACAGCATGAACACTGAAGCTTTCTTT. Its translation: CATSPDSMNTEAFF.

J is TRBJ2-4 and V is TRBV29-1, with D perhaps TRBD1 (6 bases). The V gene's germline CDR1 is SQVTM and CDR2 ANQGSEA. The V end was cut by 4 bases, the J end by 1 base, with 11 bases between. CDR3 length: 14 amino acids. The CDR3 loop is CSVVTGRAKNIQYF. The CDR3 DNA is TGCAGCGTTGTGACAGGAAGGGCCAAAAACATTCAGTACTTC.

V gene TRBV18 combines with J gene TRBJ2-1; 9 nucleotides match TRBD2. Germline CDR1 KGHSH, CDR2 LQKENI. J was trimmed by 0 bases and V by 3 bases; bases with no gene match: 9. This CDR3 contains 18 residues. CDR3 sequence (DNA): TGTGCCAGCTCACCCCGCTGGACTAGCGCCTCCTCCTACAATGAGCAGTTCTTC. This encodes CASSPRWTSASSYNEQFF.

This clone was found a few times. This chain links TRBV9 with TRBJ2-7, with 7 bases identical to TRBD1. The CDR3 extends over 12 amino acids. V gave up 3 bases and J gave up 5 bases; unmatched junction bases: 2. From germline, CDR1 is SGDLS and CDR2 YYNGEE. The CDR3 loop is CASSATGHEQYF. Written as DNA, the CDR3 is TGTGCCAGCAGCGCGACAGGGCACGAGCAGTACTTC.

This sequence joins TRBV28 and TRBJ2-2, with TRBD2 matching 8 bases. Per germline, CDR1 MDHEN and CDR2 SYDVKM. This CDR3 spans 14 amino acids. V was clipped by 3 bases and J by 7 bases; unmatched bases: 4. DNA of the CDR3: TGTGCCAGCAGTTTGACTAGCGAGATCGGGGAGCTGTTTTTT. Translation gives CASSLTSEIGELFF.

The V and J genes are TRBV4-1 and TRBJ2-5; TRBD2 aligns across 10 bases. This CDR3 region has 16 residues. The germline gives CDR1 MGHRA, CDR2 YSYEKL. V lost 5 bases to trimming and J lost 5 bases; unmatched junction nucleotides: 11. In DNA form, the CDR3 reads TGCGCCAGCAGCTCGAGGGAGCGGGAGGGCCGGGAGACCCAGTACTTC. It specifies CASSSREREGRETQYF.

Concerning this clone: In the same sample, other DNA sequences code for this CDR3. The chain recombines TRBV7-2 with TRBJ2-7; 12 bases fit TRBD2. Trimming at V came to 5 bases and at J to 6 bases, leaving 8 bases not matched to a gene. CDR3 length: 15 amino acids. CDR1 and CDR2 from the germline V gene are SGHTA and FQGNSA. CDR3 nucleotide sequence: TGTGCCAGCAGCCTCCTAGCGGGAGGGCCGGGCGAGCAGTACTTC. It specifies CASSLLAGGPGEQYF. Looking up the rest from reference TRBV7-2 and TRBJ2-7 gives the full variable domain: GAGVSQSPSNKVTEKGKDVELRCDPISGHTALYWYRQSLGQGLEFLIYFQGNSAPDKSGLPSDRFSAERTGGSVSTLTIQRTQQEDSAVYLCASSLLAGGPGEQYFGPGTRLTVT.

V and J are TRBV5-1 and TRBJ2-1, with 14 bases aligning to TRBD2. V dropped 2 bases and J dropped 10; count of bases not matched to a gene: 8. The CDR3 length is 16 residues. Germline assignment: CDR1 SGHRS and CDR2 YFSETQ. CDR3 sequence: CASSFGLAGGLVEQFF. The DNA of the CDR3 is TGCGCCAGCAGCTTCGGACTAGCGGGGGGACTAGTGGAGCAGTTCTTC.

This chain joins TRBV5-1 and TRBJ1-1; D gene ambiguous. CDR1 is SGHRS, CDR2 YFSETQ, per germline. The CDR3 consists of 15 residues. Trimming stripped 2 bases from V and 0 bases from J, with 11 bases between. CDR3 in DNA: TGCGCCAGCAGCTTTTCACGGAACATGAACACTGAAGCTTTCTTT. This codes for CASSFSRNMNTEAFF.

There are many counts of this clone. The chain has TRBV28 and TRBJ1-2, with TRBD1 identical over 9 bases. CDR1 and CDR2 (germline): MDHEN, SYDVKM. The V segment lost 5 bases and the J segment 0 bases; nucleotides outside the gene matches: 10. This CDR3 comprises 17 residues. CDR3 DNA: TGTGCCAGCAGTCCACCGGGACAGGGCGTATCTAACTATGGCTACACCTTC. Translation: CASSPPGQGVSNYGYTF.

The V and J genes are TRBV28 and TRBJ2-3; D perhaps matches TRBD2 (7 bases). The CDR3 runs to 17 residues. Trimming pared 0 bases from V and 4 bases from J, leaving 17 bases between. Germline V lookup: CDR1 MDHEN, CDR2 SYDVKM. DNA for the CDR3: TGTGCCAGCAGTTTATGGCCCGGGGAGGGGGAGGCAGATACGCAGTATTTT. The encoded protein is CASSLWPGEGEADTQYF. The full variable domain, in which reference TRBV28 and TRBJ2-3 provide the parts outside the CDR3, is DVKVTQSSRYLVKRTGEKVFLECVQDMDHENMFWYRQDPGLGLRLIYFSYDVKMKEKGDIPEGYSVSREKKERFSLILESASTNQTSMYLCASSLWPGEGEADTQYFGPGTRLTVL.

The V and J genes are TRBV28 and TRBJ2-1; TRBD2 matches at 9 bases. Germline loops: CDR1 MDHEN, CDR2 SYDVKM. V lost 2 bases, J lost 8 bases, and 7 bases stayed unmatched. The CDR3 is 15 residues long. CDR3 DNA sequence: TGTGCCAGCAGTTTAACGCGGGGGGGCGACGATGAGCAGTTCTTC. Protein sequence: CASSLTRGGDDEQFF.

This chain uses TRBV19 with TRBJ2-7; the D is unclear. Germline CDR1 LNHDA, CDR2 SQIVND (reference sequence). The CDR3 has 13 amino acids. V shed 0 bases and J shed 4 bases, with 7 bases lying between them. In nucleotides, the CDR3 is TGTGCCAGTAGTATAGACACGGAGTACGAGCAGTACTTC. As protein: CASSIDTEYEQYF.

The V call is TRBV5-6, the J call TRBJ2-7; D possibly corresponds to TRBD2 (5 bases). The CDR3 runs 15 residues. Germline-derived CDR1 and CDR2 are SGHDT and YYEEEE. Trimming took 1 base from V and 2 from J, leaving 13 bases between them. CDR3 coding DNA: TGTGCCAGCAGCTTGAGCGGAGTTAGTCCCTACGAGCAGTACTTC. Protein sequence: CASSLSGVSPYEQYF.